This entry features one T cell receptor (beta chain) sequence. V lost 0 bases and J lost 0, with 10 bases in between. Germline lookup yields CDR1 SNHLY and CDR2 FYNNEI. The CDR3 runs 16 residues. In the original analysis: Amplifying reference gene primers gave estimates of nucleated cell counts. The assay was immunoSEQ multiplex PCR, and TCRdb's table has in-frame clones only and misses some. V and J calls and clone size are copied from that table; D and trimming were computed from the DNA. Altogether some 180,000 clones are present, roughly 90% being singletons, with the ten largest covering approximately 0.5%. This record belongs to a study of blood T cell repertoires in COVID-19. Looking at the study overall: Donors in the United States, Italy and Spain gave samples during acute or convalescent COVID-19.

The clonotype originates from a man aged 45-65 years with acute or convalescent COVID-19. The rearrangement links TRBV2 to TRBJ2-3, with D possibly matching TRBD2 (6 bases). The source material was peripheral blood. The CDR3 bases are TGTGCCAGCAGTGAAGCTCTAGCGCTTAGCACAGATACGCAGTATTTT. This translates into CASSEALALSTDTQYF.